This entry lists 20 T cell receptor beta chains sequenced from one sample in a study of shared clonotypes between healthy human individuals. CD45RO-negative, CCR7-selected cells formed the naive CD8 fraction, which excluded terminally differentiated effector memory CD45RA+ cells. Only in-frame clones appear in the TCRdb table, and some are missing; sequencing was by immunoSEQ multiplex PCR. Among more than 2 million clones listed, 85% to 95% were seen once. The sequenced sample consisted of naive CD8+ T cells sorted from blood. The receptors come from a man aged 18 to 30 in good health.

V gene TRBV7-9 combines with J gene TRBJ1-1, with D possibly being TRBD1 (5 bases). The CDR3 loop spans 14 amino acids. Germline V gives CDR1 SEHNR, CDR2 FQNEAQ (reference sequence). The V gene lost 5 bases and the J gene lost 4 bases, with 14 bases spanning the gap. The CDR3 region is CASSPPEGLTEAFF. CDR3 nucleotides: TGTGCCAGCAGCCCCCCAGAGGGGCTCACTGAAGCTTTCTTT.

The chain links TRBV5-1 to TRBJ2-3; no reliable D call. The V end lost 3 bases, the J end lost 2 bases, and 7 bases lay between the germline ends. The CDR3 contains 13 residues. Germline-derived CDR1 and CDR2 are SGHRS and YFSETQ. CDR3 amino acids: CASSSMDTDTQYF. In DNA, the CDR3 is TGCGCCAGCAGCTCAATGGACACAGATACGCAGTATTTT.

This chain uses TRBV4-1 with TRBJ2-7; TRBD2 is a possible D gene (6 bases). V was pared by 0 bases and J by 6 bases, with 15 bases between. The CDR3 runs 15 residues. Germline CDR1 MGHRA, CDR2 YSYEKL. CDR3 loop: CASSQEADGRSEQYF. The CDR3 DNA reads TGCGCCAGCAGCCAAGAGGCGGATGGGAGGTCCGAGCAGTACTTC.

This chain uses TRBV6-1 with TRBJ1-2, with D possibly matching TRBD1 (5 bases). Germline CDR1 is MNHNS and CDR2 is SASEGT. Trimming removed 4 bases from V and 5 bases from J, with 17 bases in between. CDR3 length: 15 amino acids. The CDR3 DNA reads TGTGCCAGCAGTGTGTGGGAGCAGGGACCGTATGGCTACACCTTC. Translation: CASSVWEQGPYGYTF.

This rearrangement joins TRBV4-3 to TRBJ1-5; D unclear. CDR1 is LGHNA, CDR2 YSLEER, per germline. V was trimmed by 0 bases and J by 0 bases, leaving 12 bases between them. The CDR3 runs to 17 residues. The CDR3, as DNA: TGCGCCAGCAGCCAAGAACACCTCCTTAATAGCAATCAGCCCCAGCATTTT. Translation gives CASSQEHLLNSNQPQHF.

The rearrangement uses TRBV7-9 and TRBJ2-7, with 8 positions matching TRBD1. CDR3 length equals 15 residues. Germline CDR1 reads SEHNR; CDR2 reads FQNEAQ (reference sequence). With 3 bases clipped from V and 0 bases from J, the junction kept 4 bases outside the gene matches. CDR3 nucleotide sequence: TGTGCCAGCAGCTTCCCCGACAGGGGCTCCTACGAGCAGTACTTC. It yields the protein CASSFPDRGSYEQYF.

The chain combines TRBV5-6 with TRBJ2-1, with D perhaps TRBD2 (5 bases). The CDR3 sequence is 14 residues long. V dropped 6 bases and J dropped 6 bases, with 16 bases sitting between them. CDR1 is SGHDT, CDR2 YYEEEE, per germline. CDR3 bases: TGTGCCAGCACGAAATTGTCTAGCATCAATGAGCAGTTCTTC. As protein: CASTKLSSINEQFF. The full variable domain, rest sourced from reference TRBV5-6 and TRBJ2-1, is DAGVTQSPTHLIKTRGQQVTLRCSPKSGHDTVSWYQQALGQGPQFIFQYYEEEERQRGNFPDRFSGHQFPNYSSELNVNALLLGDSALYLCASTKLSSINEQFFGPGTRLTVL.

As concerns this clone: The sample carries other DNA sequences with the same CDR3. CDR3 sequence (DNA): TGTGCCAGTAGTATCGGTCAGGGAAGCTACGAGCAGTACTTC. It codes for CASSIGQGSYEQYF. The rearrangement links TRBV19 to TRBJ2-7; possible D gene TRBD1, 5 bases. The CDR3 sequence is 14 residues long. Germline V gene sequence: CDR1 LNHDA, CDR2 SQIVND (reference sequence). V gave up 3 bases and J gave up 3 bases, with 12 bases separating them.

The rearrangement uses TRBV4-1 and TRBJ2-7; D possibly corresponds to TRBD1 (6 bases). The V gene lost 0 bases and the J gene lost 3 bases, with 12 bases spanning the gap. Germline loops: CDR1 MGHRA, CDR2 YSYEKL. This CDR3 has 15 residues. CDR3 bases: TGCGCCAGCAGCCAAGACAGGACAGCCTACTACGAGCAGTACTTC. This translates into CASSQDRTAYYEQYF.

CDR3 sequence reads: CASSPGRLHYEQYF. The CDR3 DNA follows: TGTGCCAGCAGCCCCGGGAGGCTACACTACGAGCAGTACTTC. V usage is TRBV7-2 and J usage is TRBJ2-7; 7 positions agree with TRBD2. After removal of 5 bases from V and 3 bases from J, the junction contained 7 bases not matched to a gene. The CDR3 covers 14 residues. CDR1 is SGHTA, CDR2 FQGNSA, per germline.

The chain links TRBV6-1 to TRBJ1-5; D might be TRBD1 (6 bases). The CDR3 is 15 residues long. The germline CDR1 and CDR2 sequences are MNHNS and SASEGT. V lost 4 bases to trimming and J lost 4 bases, with 14 bases between them. The CDR3 region is CASSVWGAGNQPQHF. CDR3 bases: TGTGCCAGCAGTGTTTGGGGGGCTGGAAATCAGCCCCAGCATTTT.

The J gene is TRBJ2-5, the V gene TRBV27; D gene uncertain. CDR3 size: 10 residues. Germline CDR1 is MNHEY and CDR2 is SMNVEV (reference sequence). Trimming cost V 6 bases and J 5 bases, with 4 bases left between them. The CDR3 bases are TGTGCCAGCAGGAAGGAGACCCAGTACTTC. This codes for CASRKETQYF.

This sequence joins TRBV7-9 and TRBJ1-6; 7 bases are a match to TRBD1. With 2 bases clipped from V and 8 bases from J, the junction kept 6 bases outside the gene matches. Germline V CDR1 and CDR2: SEHNR, FQNEAQ (reference sequence). This CDR3 contains 15 residues. CDR3 bases: TGTGCCAGCAGCTTATTGGCAGGGGGGGATTCACCCCTCCACTTT. Translated, it gives CASSLLAGGDSPLHF.

The J gene is TRBJ2-7, the V gene TRBV28; the D is unclear. Germline CDR1 MDHEN, CDR2 SYDVKM. V lost 3 bases, J lost 7 bases, and 10 bases lay in between. This CDR3 has 12 amino acids. The CDR3 spells CASSLSSGEQYF. Here the CDR3 DNA reads TGTGCCAGCAGTTTGTCCTCCGGAGAGCAGTACTTC.

V usage is TRBV14 and J usage is TRBJ2-7; no clear D. The CDR3 runs to 14 residues. Deletions cut 0 bases from V and 1 base from J, with 7 bases between. CDR1 is SGHDN and CDR2 is FVKESK in the germline V gene. The CDR3 DNA sequence: TGTGCCAGCAGCCAAGATGACCCGTCCTACGAGCAGTACTTC. Protein product: CASSQDDPSYEQYF.

This sequence joins TRBV29-1 and TRBJ2-3; D is perhaps TRBD1 (5 bases). Germline CDR1 reads SQVTM; CDR2 reads ANQGSEA. CDR3 length equals 13 residues. Trimming took off 0 bases at V and 4 bases at J, with 8 bases between the two ends. CDR3 coding DNA: TGCAGCGTTGAAGAGGGGCGCTCAGATACGCAGTATTTT. Its protein is CSVEEGRSDTQYF.

The J gene is TRBJ2-6, the V gene TRBV2; the D gene is possibly TRBD1 (6 bases). The CDR3 runs 17 residues. Germline V CDR1 and CDR2: SNHLY, FYNNEI. Trimming cost V 6 bases and J 0 bases, with 15 bases left between them. This CDR3 is CASRSGDTLSGANVLTF. The CDR3 DNA follows: TGTGCCAGCAGGTCCGGGGACACACTCTCTGGGGCCAACGTCCTGACTTTC.

The chain employs TRBV11-2 and TRBJ1-2; TRBD1 is a possible D gene (6 bases). CDR3 length: 13 amino acids. CDR1 is SGHAT and CDR2 is FQNNGV in the germline V gene. The V end was cut by 4 bases, the J end by 4 bases, with 10 bases between. The CDR3 here is CASSSGQFYGYTF. DNA for the CDR3: TGTGCCAGCAGCTCAGGACAGTTCTATGGCTACACCTTC.

This rearrangement joins TRBV6-1 to TRBJ2-2, with 7 positions matching TRBD1. The CDR3 runs 15 residues. V lost 3 bases to trimming and J lost 7 bases; unmatched junction nucleotides: 8. Per the germline V gene, CDR1 is MNHNS and CDR2 is SASEGT. The DNA for the CDR3 is TGTGCCAGCAGTGAGGGGACAGAGACGGACGGGGAGCTGTTTTTT. Translation: CASSEGTETDGELFF.

The CDR3 DNA reads as TGTGCCATCCCCACCGGACACGACAGCAATCAGCCCCAGCATTTT. Translating gives CAIPTGHDSNQPQHF. The chain recombines TRBV10-3 with TRBJ1-5; possibly TRBD1 for D (5 bases). CDR3 length equals 15 residues. Between the trimmed V and J ends, which lost 8 bases and 1 base, there was a span of 15 bases. Germline V lookup: CDR1 ENHRY, CDR2 SYGVKD.